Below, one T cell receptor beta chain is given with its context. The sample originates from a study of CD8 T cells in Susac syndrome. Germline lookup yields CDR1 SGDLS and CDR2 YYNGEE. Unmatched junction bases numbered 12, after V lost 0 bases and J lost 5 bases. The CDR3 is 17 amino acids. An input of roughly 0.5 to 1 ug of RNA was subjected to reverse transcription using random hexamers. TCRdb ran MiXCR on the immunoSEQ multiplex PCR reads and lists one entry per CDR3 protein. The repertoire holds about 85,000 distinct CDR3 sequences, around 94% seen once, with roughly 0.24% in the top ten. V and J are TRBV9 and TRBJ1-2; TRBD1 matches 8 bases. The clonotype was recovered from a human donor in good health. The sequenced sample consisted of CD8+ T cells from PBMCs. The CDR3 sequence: CASSVAPNGQGLYGYTF. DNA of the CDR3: TGTGCCAGCAGCGTAGCACCAAACGGACAGGGTTTATATGGCTACACCTTC.